Each of the 10 T cell receptor beta chains below was sequenced from the same sample in a study of shared clonotypes between healthy human individuals. Using immunoSEQ multiplex PCR, the repertoire was profiled, and TCRdb retains in-frame clones only, with some absent. The data show 450,000 to 500,000 clones, about 78% seen once. The sequenced sample consisted of PBMCs. The receptors here all came from a woman between 40 and 55 years old in good health. Some clones in this sample may be carry-over from other donors' samples.

CDR3 nucleotide sequence: TGTGCCAGCAGTTTGTGGGGGGACGGGGAGCTGTTTTTT. This gives the protein CASSLWGDGELFF. The rearrangement links TRBV28 to TRBJ2-2; D possibly corresponds to TRBD2 (6 bases). The V end was cut by 3 bases, the J end by 7 bases, with 9 bases between. The CDR3 is made up of 13 amino acids. CDR1 is MDHEN and CDR2 is SYDVKM in the germline V gene.

V is TRBV28 and J is TRBJ2-7; D ambiguous. The CDR3 spans 11 residues. Germline V gene lookup returns CDR1 MDHEN and CDR2 SYDVKM. Trimming cost V 3 bases and J 6 bases, with 6 bases left between them. DNA of the CDR3: TGTGCCAGCAGTTTGATGGGCGAGCAGTACTTC. It specifies CASSLMGEQYF.

V and J are TRBV6-1 and TRBJ2-3, with D possibly TRBD2 on 6 matching bases. CDR3 size: 16 residues. Trimming cost V 2 bases and J 0 bases, with 12 bases left between them. Germline V gene sequence: CDR1 MNHNS, CDR2 SASEGT. CDR3 sequence reads: CASSEPSVRSTDTQYF. The CDR3 coding sequence is TGTGCCAGCAGTGAACCTAGCGTTCGAAGCACAGATACGCAGTATTTT.

The rearrangement links TRBV28 to TRBJ2-5, with D uncertain. With 6 bases removed from V and 2 bases from J, the gap between germline ends came to 4 bases. There are 11 residues in the CDR3. Germline lookup yields CDR1 MDHEN and CDR2 SYDVKM. CDR3 amino acids: CASSSQETQYF. The CDR3 nucleotides read TGTGCCAGCAGCTCTCAAGAGACCCAGTACTTC.

The V call is TRBV7-2, the J call TRBJ2-5; D gene unclear. Trimming took 1 base from V and 5 from J, leaving 20 bases between them. Germline lookup yields CDR1 SGHTA and CDR2 FQGNSA. The CDR3 extends over 17 amino acids. In nucleotides, the CDR3 is TGTGCCAGCAGCTTAGGGGTCCAGGCGAGGCATGGCGAGACCCAGTACTTC. Protein product: CASSLGVQARHGETQYF.

The rearrangement uses TRBV19 and TRBJ1-5; maybe TRBD1 (5 bases). V lost 8 bases and J lost 3, with 14 bases in between. This CDR3 has 14 amino acids. Germline V gene sequence: CDR1 LNHDA, CDR2 SQIVND (reference sequence). Written as DNA, the CDR3 is TGTGCCAGTCGTGGGGCGGGAGACAATCAGCCCCAGCATTTT. The encoded protein is CASRGAGDNQPQHF.

This clone appeared once. The CDR3 sequence: CASSMAASTDTQYF. In DNA, the CDR3 is TGTGCCAGCTCAATGGCAGCAAGCACAGATACGCAGTATTTT. J is TRBJ2-3 and V is TRBV18; D gene ambiguous. The CDR3 extends over 14 amino acids. Germline V CDR1 and CDR2: KGHSH, LQKENI. Trimming took off 5 bases at V and 0 bases at J, with 9 bases between the two ends.

CDR3 bases: TGTGCCACCAGCAGAGGGACTAGCGGGAATGACGGAGCCGGCGAGCAGTACTTC. Translation: CATSRGTSGNDGAGEQYF. This chain links TRBV15 with TRBJ2-7, with 12 bases matching TRBD2. The CDR3 contains 18 residues. With V trimmed by 1 base and J by 6 bases, 13 bases remained unmatched. The germline CDR1 and CDR2 sequences are LNHNV and YYDKDF (reference sequence). The full variable domain, its missing parts supplied by reference TRBV15 and TRBJ2-7, is DAMVIQNPRYQVTQFGKPVTLSCSQTLNHNVMYWYQQKSSQAPKLLFHYYDKDFNNEADTPDNFQSRRPNTSFCFLDIRSPGLGDTAMYLCATSRGTSGNDGAGEQYFGPGTRLTVT.

The chain is built from TRBV16 and TRBJ1-2; D is unresolved. The CDR3 contains 14 residues. Germline V lookup: CDR1 KGHSY, CDR2 FQNENV. Trimming shortened V by 2 bases and J by 8 bases, and 15 bases separated the two germline ends. CDR3 in DNA: TGTGCCAGCAGCCAAACCGAGGGTCCAGGAGGCTACACCTTC. Translation: CASSQTEGPGGYTF.

The V call is TRBV21-1, the J call TRBJ1-5; the D call TRBD1 from the table was never checked on the DNA. TRBV21-1 is flagged as a pseudogene. CDR3 length: 15 residues. CDR3 in amino acids: CASSKFQGLNQPQHF. The CDR3 DNA sequence: TGTGCCAGCAGCAAATTTCAGGGGCTAAATCAGCCCCAGCATTTT.